The T cell receptor (beta chain) under discussion was sequenced for a study of blood T cell repertoires in COVID-19. This CDR3 is built from 16 residues. Germline V gene sequence: CDR1 LGHNA, CDR2 YSLEER. With V trimmed by 1 base and J by 7 bases, 9 bases remained unmatched. Data came from immunoSEQ multiplex PCR; TCRdb stores just in-frame clones and leaves some out. The sample lists about 120,000 clones, roughly 81% occurring once. The clonotype originates from a man aged 35-49 years with acute or convalescent COVID-19. The chain is built from TRBV4-3 and TRBJ2-2; 7 bases agree with TRBD2. The source material was peripheral blood. This CDR3 is CASSQGGRGGSGELFF. The CDR3 DNA is TGCGCCAGCAGCCAAGGAGGAAGGGGAGGGAGCGGGGAGCTGTTTTTT.